Presented here are 22 T cell receptor beta chains from one specimen sequenced in a study of T cell repertoires in cytomegalovirus infection. TCRdb re-called the reads with MiXCR, one entry per CDR3 protein. The sample shows a few hundred thousand distinct CDR3 sequences, over 35% of them seen only once. Antigens for these TCRs are unknown. This specimen was cultured PBMCs, taken from culture after CMV antigen stimulation. The receptors were sampled from a human donor in good health (CMV status not recorded). Some clones in this sample may be carry-over from other donors' samples.

This chain joins TRBV11-2 and TRBJ2-1, with TRBD1 matching over 8 bases. Losses at the gene ends were 5 bases for V and 0 bases for J; bases not matched to a gene: 3. The CDR3 contains 15 residues. From germline, CDR1 is SGHAT and CDR2 FQNNGV. Here the CDR3 DNA reads TGTGCCAGCAGCCCCAGGGGGCTCTCCTACAATGAGCAGTTCTTC. This gives the protein CASSPRGLSYNEQFF.

The V and J genes are TRBV6-5 and TRBJ2-3; D is unclear. The germline CDR1 and CDR2 sequences are MNHEY and SVGAGI. The CDR3 spans 13 residues. V lost 6 bases to trimming and J lost 4 bases, with 11 bases between them. This CDR3 reads CASRTIRSDTQYF. CDR3 DNA sequence: TGTGCCAGCAGGACGATTCGTTCAGATACGCAGTATTTT.

This clonotype was seen only a few times. The V gene is TRBV7-8, the J gene TRBJ1-5; TRBD1 is a possible D gene (5 bases). Germline CDR1 and CDR2: SGHVS and FQNEAQ. V lost 4 bases, J lost 4 bases, and 14 bases lay in between. There are 15 residues in the CDR3. For the CDR3, the DNA is TGTGCCAGCAGCTCAGAGGGACTCAGAAATCAGCCCCAGCATTTT. Translation gives CASSSEGLRNQPQHF. The entire variable domain, with the rest obtained from reference TRBV7-8 and TRBJ1-5, is as follows: GAGVSQSPRYKVAKRGQDVALRCDPISGHVSLFWYQQALGQGPEFLTYFQNEAQLDKSGLPSDRFFAERPEGSVSTLKIQRTQQEDSAVYLCASSSEGLRNQPQHFGDGTRLSIL.

The chain uses TRBV5-1 and TRBJ1-4; 11 bases fit TRBD1. The CDR3 runs 15 residues. Germline CDR1 SGHRS, CDR2 YFSETQ. V shed 4 bases, J shed 6 bases, and the junction held 5 bases outside the gene matches. CDR3 nucleotide sequence: TGCGCCAGCAGCCCGGACAGGGGGCCGGATGAAAAACTGTTTTTT. The encoded protein is CASSPDRGPDEKLFF.

The sample holds a few counts of this clonotype. CDR3 coding DNA: TGTGCCAGCAGCTCCCTCTTACAGGGTGGTCCCAATGAGCAGTTCTTC. Protein product: CASSSLLQGGPNEQFF. The gene calls are TRBV7-6 and TRBJ2-1; a weak D match, TRBD1 (6 bases). The V gene's germline CDR1 is SGHVS and CDR2 FNYEAQ. Trimming took off 4 bases at V and 6 bases at J, with 19 bases between the two ends. The CDR3 runs to 16 residues.

A few counts support this clonotype. The rearrangement links TRBV20-1 to TRBJ1-2, with D possibly matching TRBD1 (5 bases). The V and J ends lost 2 bases and 4 bases respectively, with 17 bases between them. Germline CDR1 and CDR2: DFQATT and SNEGSKA (reference sequence). The length of the CDR3 is 15 residues. The CDR3 reads CSARLAGGGAYGYTF. For the CDR3, the DNA is TGCAGTGCTAGATTGGCGGGCGGGGGTGCCTATGGCTACACCTTC.

This clonotype was seen a handful of times. The gene calls are TRBV4-2 and TRBJ1-2; D is perhaps TRBD1 (6 bases). The CDR3 totals 17 residues. Germline assignment: CDR1 LGHNA and CDR2 YNFKEQ. Trimming removed 0 bases from V and 6 bases from J, with 20 bases in between. CDR3 coding DNA: TGTGCCAGCAGCCAAGATACACGGACAGACGAGCTCAATGGCTACACCTTC. Amino acids: CASSQDTRTDELNGYTF.

This clonotype was counted ten times or more. V gene TRBV7-2 combines with J gene TRBJ2-5; maybe TRBD2 (6 bases). Trimming removed 2 bases from V and 1 base from J, with 20 bases in between. This CDR3 comprises 18 residues. From germline, CDR1 is SGHTA and CDR2 FQGNSA. The CDR3 region has the DNA TGTGCCAGCAGCTTAAGTGTTGAGAGCTGGAGGGCCCAAGAGACCCAGTACTTC. It translates to CASSLSVESWRAQETQYF.

CDR3 bases: TGTGCCAGTAGTATAGGGGCAGGGTGGGCCGGGGAGCTGTTTTTT. It yields the protein CASSIGAGWAGELFF. V is TRBV19 and J is TRBJ2-2; tentatively, D is TRBD1 (5 bases). V dropped 1 base and J dropped 6 bases, with 12 bases sitting between them. The CDR3 contains 15 residues. Germline values: CDR1 LNHDA, CDR2 SQIVND (reference sequence).

This clonotype came up a few times. The chain couples TRBV12-3 or TRBV12-4 to TRBJ2-5, with D possibly matching TRBD2 (5 bases). Deletions cut 3 bases from V and 5 bases from J, with 13 bases between. This CDR3 comprises 14 residues. The CDR3 protein is CASSFGLGVETQYF. The CDR3 DNA reads TGTGCCAGCAGTTTTGGCTTGGGAGTGGAGACCCAGTACTTC.

V and J are TRBV4-1 and TRBJ1-1; D ambiguous. CDR1 MGHRA and CDR2 YSYEKL come from the germline V gene. This CDR3 spans 15 amino acids. Trimming took 3 bases from V and 4 from J, leaving 15 bases between them. The CDR3 coding sequence is TGCGCCAGCAGCCACCCCCCGACTGGGAGCACTGAAGCTTTCTTT. Protein product: CASSHPPTGSTEAFF.

This clonotype has at least ten counts. V and J are TRBV7-2 and TRBJ1-5; D gene ambiguous. Trimming left V 1 base short and J 1 base short, with 5 bases between. CDR1 and CDR2 from the germline V gene are SGHTA and FQGNSA. The CDR3 is made up of 14 amino acids. The CDR3 DNA sequence: TGTGCCAGCAGCTTAGAGGTGAGCAATCAGCCCCAGCATTTT. Residues: CASSLEVSNQPQHF.

This clonotype was seen only once. This chain uses TRBV6-1 with TRBJ2-3, with 10 bases lining up with TRBD2. Germline CDR1 reads MNHNS; CDR2 reads SASEGT. This CDR3 is built from 16 residues. J lost 4 bases, V lost 5 bases, and 9 bases had no gene match. The CDR3 region is CASSTSLSGGADTQYF. The CDR3 nucleotides are TGTGCCAGCAGTACCTCACTAAGCGGGGGGGCAGATACGCAGTATTTT.

V and J are TRBV7-2 and TRBJ2-5, with 16 bases lining up with TRBD2. The V gene end was trimmed by 5 bases and the J gene end by 7 bases; junction bases not matched to a gene: 10. This CDR3 comprises 17 residues. The germline V gene encodes CDR1 SGHTA and CDR2 FQGNSA. The CDR3 DNA reads as TGTGCCAGCAGCCAACACGGGACTAGCGGGAGGGGCGGGACCCAGTACTTC. It translates to CASSQHGTSGRGGTQYF.

V gene TRBV30 combines with J gene TRBJ2-5; D is possibly TRBD2 (5 bases). The V gene lost 4 bases and the J gene lost 5 bases, with 11 bases spanning the gap. CDR3 length: 12 amino acids. Germline-derived CDR1 and CDR2 are GTSNPN and SVGIG (reference sequence). Here the CDR3 DNA reads TGTGCCTGGAACCCGGGGTCTGAGACCCAGTACTTC. Its translation is CAWNPGSETQYF.

The CDR3 loop is CSASRGLTSGRAEDTQYF. CDR3 nucleotide sequence: TGCAGTGCTAGTCGGGGCCTGACTAGCGGGAGGGCTGAAGATACGCAGTATTTT. The rearrangement uses TRBV20-1 and TRBJ2-3; 14 nucleotides agree with TRBD2. V lost 3 bases and J lost 5; bases outside the gene matches: 13. Looked up from germline, CDR1 is DFQATT and CDR2 is SNEGSKA (reference sequence). The CDR3 length is 18 residues.

The chain links TRBV2 to TRBJ1-5; 10 bases map to TRBD1. The J segment lost 5 bases and the V segment lost 5 bases, leaving 12 bases of the junction unmatched. Per germline, CDR1 SNHLY and CDR2 FYNNEI. The CDR3 runs to 17 residues. Here the CDR3 reads CASSLDRGAKYYQPQHF. Here the CDR3 DNA reads TGTGCCAGCAGTTTGGACAGGGGGGCAAAATACTATCAGCCCCAGCATTTT.

This clonotype turned up a few times. The chain uses TRBV7-8 and TRBJ2-3; 11 positions match TRBD2. The CDR3 runs to 17 residues. From germline, CDR1 is SGHVS and CDR2 FQNEAQ. V lost 5 bases, J lost 5 bases, and 12 bases stayed unmatched. The CDR3 region is CASSPPRSGGAGDTQYF. The CDR3 DNA follows: TGTGCCAGCAGCCCCCCCCGTAGCGGGGGGGCGGGAGATACGCAGTATTTT.

The chain uses TRBV29-1 and TRBJ2-2; tentatively, D is TRBD2 (6 bases). This CDR3 spans 15 amino acids. CDR1 and CDR2 from the germline V gene are SQVTM and ANQGSEA. Trimming shortened V by 2 bases and J by 3 bases, and 13 bases separated the two germline ends. The CDR3 protein is CSVESGEADTGELFF. CDR3 DNA sequence: TGCAGCGTTGAAAGTGGGGAGGCGGACACCGGGGAGCTGTTTTTT.

This clonotype showed up just a few times. The rearrangement links TRBV29-1 to TRBJ1-1; perhaps TRBD1 as D (5 bases). Germline assignment: CDR1 SQVTM and CDR2 ANQGSEA. Trimming removed 4 bases from V and 3 bases from J, with 12 bases in between. The CDR3 length is 13 residues. For the CDR3, the DNA is TGCAGCGTTGCCAGGGAGGGCGACACTGAAGCTTTCTTT. Amino acids: CSVAREGDTEAFF. The full variable domain, in which reference TRBV29-1 and TRBJ1-1 provide the parts outside the CDR3, is SAVISQKPSRDICQRGTSLTIQCQVDSQVTMMFWYRQQPGQSLTLIATANQGSEATYESGFVIDKFPISRPNLTFSTLTVSNMSPEDSSIYLCSVAREGDTEAFFGQGTRLTVV.

The chain couples TRBV28 to TRBJ1-2; TRBD1 agrees at 12 bases. This CDR3 region has 24 residues. Germline CDR1 and CDR2: MDHEN and SYDVKM. Trimming at V came to 8 bases and at J to 4 bases, leaving 35 bases not matched to a gene. CDR3 sequence (DNA): TGTGCCAGCGAGGGTTTATTTCTCGGGACAGGGGGCTTATCCCCCGTAAAAGGACTCTATGGCTACACCTTC. This gives the protein CASEGLFLGTGGLSPVKGLYGYTF.

The gene calls are TRBV3-1 and TRBJ2-2; D uncertain. The ends were cut back, 4 bases at V and 4 bases at J, with 7 bases in the middle. This CDR3 has 13 amino acids. Per germline, CDR1 LGHDT and CDR2 YNNKEL (reference sequence). The CDR3 is CASSPLITGELFF. The CDR3 DNA follows: TGTGCCAGCAGCCCCTTAATCACCGGGGAGCTGTTTTTT. Full variable domain (rest looked up from reference TRBV3-1 and TRBJ2-2): DTAVSQTPKYLVTQMGNDKSIKCEQNLGHDTMYWYKQDSKKFLKIMFSYNNKELIINETVPNRFSPKSPDKAHLNLHINSLELGDSAVYFCASSPLITGELFFGEGSRLTVL.